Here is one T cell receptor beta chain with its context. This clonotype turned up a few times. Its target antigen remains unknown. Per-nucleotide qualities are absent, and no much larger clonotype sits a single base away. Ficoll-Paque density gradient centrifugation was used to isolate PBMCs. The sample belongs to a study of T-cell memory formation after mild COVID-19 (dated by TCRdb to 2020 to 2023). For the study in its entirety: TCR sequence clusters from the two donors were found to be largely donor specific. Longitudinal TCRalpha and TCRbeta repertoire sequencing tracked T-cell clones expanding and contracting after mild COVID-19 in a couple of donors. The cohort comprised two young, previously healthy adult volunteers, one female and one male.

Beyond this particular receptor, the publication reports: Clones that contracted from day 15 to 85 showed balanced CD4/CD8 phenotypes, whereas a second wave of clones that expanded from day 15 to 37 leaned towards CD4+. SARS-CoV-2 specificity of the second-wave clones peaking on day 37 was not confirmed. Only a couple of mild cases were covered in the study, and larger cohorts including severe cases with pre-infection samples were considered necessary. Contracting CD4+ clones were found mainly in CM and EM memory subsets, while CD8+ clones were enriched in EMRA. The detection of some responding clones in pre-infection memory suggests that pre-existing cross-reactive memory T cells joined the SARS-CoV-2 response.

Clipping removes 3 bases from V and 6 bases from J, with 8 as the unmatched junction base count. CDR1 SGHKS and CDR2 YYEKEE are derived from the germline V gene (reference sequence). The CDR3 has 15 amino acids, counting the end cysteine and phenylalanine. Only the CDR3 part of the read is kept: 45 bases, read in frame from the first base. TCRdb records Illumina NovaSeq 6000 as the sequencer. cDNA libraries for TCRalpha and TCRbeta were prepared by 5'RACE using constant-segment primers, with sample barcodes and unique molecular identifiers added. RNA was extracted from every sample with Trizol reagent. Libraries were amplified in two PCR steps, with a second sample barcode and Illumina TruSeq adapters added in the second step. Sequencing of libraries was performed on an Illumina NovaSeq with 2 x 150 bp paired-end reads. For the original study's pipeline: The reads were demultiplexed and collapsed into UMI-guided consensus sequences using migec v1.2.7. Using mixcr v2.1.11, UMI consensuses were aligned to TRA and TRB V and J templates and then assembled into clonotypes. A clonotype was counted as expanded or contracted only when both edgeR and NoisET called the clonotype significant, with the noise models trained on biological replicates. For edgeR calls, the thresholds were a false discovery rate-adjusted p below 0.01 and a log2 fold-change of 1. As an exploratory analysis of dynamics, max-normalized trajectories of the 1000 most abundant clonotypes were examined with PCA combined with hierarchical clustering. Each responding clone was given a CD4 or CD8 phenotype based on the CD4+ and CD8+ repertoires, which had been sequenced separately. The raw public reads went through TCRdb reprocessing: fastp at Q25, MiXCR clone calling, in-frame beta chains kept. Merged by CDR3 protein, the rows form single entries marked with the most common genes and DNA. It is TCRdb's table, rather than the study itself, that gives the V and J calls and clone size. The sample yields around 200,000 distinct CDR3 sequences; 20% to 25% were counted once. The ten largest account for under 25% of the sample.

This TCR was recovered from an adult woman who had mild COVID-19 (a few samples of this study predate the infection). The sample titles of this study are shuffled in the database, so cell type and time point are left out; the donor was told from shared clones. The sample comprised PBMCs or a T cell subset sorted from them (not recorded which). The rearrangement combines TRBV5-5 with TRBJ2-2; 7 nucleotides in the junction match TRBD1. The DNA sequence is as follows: TGTGCCAGCAGCTCCGGGACAGCAAAAGCCGGGGAGCTGTTTTTT. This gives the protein CASSSGTAKAGELFF.